The clone carrying this T cell receptor (beta chain) has only one observation. Its target is not known. This CDR3 contains 15 residues. Germline trimming cut 0 bases from V and 4 bases from J; bases unmatched to any gene: 3. Looked up from germline, CDR1 is SGHRS and CDR2 is YFSETQ. This entry belongs to a study of T cell responses to AZD1222 COVID-19 vaccine. Across the study: Pooling of second doses given at about 4 or about 12 weeks was done.

The study, taken as a whole, reports: Vaccine-associated CD4 TCRs spanned spike, dominant at 160-218 and 743-854. Just a handful of AZD1222 recipients tested seropositive at baseline.

TCRdb keeps only in-frame clones here, not all; method: immunoSEQ multiplex PCR. The table records 150,000 to 200,000 clones, 90% to 95% of them present only once. The sequence derives from an adult in good health. Specimen: peripheral blood, collected on day 0 of AZD1222 vaccination. J is TRBJ2-2 and V is TRBV5-1; 7 bases line up with TRBD2. CDR3 bases: TGCGCCAGCAGCTTGGGGACTAGTATCACCGGGGAGCTGTTTTTT. This sequence encodes CASSLGTSITGELFF.